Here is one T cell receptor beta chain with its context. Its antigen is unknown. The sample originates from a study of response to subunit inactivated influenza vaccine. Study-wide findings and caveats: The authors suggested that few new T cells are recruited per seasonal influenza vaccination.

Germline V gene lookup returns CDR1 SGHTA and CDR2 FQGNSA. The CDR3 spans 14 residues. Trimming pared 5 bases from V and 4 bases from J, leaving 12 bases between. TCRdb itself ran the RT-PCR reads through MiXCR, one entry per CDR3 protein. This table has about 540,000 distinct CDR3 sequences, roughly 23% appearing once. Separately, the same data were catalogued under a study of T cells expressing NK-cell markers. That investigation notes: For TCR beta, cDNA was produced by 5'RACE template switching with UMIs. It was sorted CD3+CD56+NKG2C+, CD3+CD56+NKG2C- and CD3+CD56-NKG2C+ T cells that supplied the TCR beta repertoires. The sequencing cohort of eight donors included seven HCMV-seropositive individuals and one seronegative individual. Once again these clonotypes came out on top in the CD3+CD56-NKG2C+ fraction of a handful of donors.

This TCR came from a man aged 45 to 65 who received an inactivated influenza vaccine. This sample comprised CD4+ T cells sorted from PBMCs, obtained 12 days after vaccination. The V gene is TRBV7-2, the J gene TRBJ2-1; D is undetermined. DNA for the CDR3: TGTGCCAGCAGCCCGAGTAGATTTTACAATGAGCAGTTCTTC. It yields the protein CASSPSRFYNEQFF.